Listed below are T cell receptor beta chains from one sample, sequenced in a study of T cells in Graves' hyperthyroidism and ophthalmopathy. MiXCR, applied by TCRdb to the multiplex PCR reads, yields one record per CDR3 protein. The table includes 500,000 to 800,000 distinct CDR3 sequences, roughly 15% detected once. Sequenced material: blood. All receptors derive from a woman between 50 and 59 years old with Graves' ophthalmopathy. The CDR3 runs from the conserved cysteine through the conserved F or W.

j_call v_call cdr3_aa
TRBJ2-1 TRBV20-1 CSVSRGENEQFF
TRBJ2-1 TRBV28 CASRGGGARSYNEQFF
TRBJ2-7 TRBV28 CASSFGWRGKQGHEQYF
TRBJ2-7 TRBV24-1 CATSDDDRGYEQYF
TRBJ2-3 TRBV12-3/TRBV12-4 CASNGRLAGEVDTQYF
TRBJ2-7 TRBV2 CASSERGRGLSYEQYF
TRBJ1-2 TRBV18 CASSPPRTSNYGYTF
TRBJ2-3 TRBV12-3/TRBV12-4 CASSSTGTGNTDTQYF
TRBJ2-5 TRBV20-1 CSARKDDTYQETQYF
TRBJ2-2 TRBV7-3 CASSLQGASGELFF
TRBJ1-4 TRBV2 CASVFDRAREKLFF
TRBJ1-1 TRBV7-3 CASKRRMNTEAFF
TRBJ2-1 TRBV5-5 CASTLTKGGLAYNEQFF
TRBJ1-1 TRBV20-1 CSAHRGGSLTEAFF
TRBJ2-7 TRBV27 CASSFLRGTDEQYF
TRBJ2-1 TRBV28 CASSLPVAGYVGNEQFF
TRBJ2-1 TRBV2 CASRKPGLAEDLTIGEQFF
TRBJ2-5 TRBV4-2 CASSQDSLAGGTETQYF
TRBJ2-5 TRBV28 CASSLPQPGLAGGGAQYF
TRBJ2-7 TRBV7-9 CASSLARGAKQGSEQYF
TRBJ2-5 TRBV7-9 CASSFSELVAQETQYF
TRBJ2-3 TRBV27 CASSFQPPGRIRLSTDTQYF
TRBJ2-3 TRBV3-1 CASSQELAGGADTQYF
TRBJ2-2 TRBV4-3 CASSQDSQGGHTGELFF
TRBJ2-7 TRBV27 CASSLNFGLAGVEEQYF
TRBJ1-1 TRBV15 CATSRVSGNTEAFF
TRBJ2-3 TRBV6-1 CASSYAGGGTDTQYF
TRBJ2-7 TRBV5-6 CASSGGDYSYEQYF
TRBJ1-1 TRBV27 CASHRVGNTEAFF
TRBJ1-2 TRBV4-3 CASSQWGGDGYTF
TRBJ2-3 TRBV2 CASSEENRGLATDTQYF
TRBJ1-1 TRBV6-2/TRBV6-3 CASSYLRTAEAFF
TRBJ2-7 TRBV28 CASSPAGARDEQYF
TRBJ2-3 TRBV7-9 CASSLGASLPTDTQYF
TRBJ2-5 TRBV3-1 CASRPSGRAVETQYF
TRBJ2-2 TRBV28 CASSSRQGRDTGELFF
TRBJ2-1 TRBV19 CASNFVGSYNEQFF